This entry features one T cell receptor (beta chain) sequence. This sample is drawn from a study of cytomegalovirus exposure and HLA in healthy donors. In the PCR, 60 Vbeta and 13 Jbeta primers were used. Clones were sequenced by immunoSEQ multiplex PCR, and TCRdb holds only the in-frame ones, with some missing. The repertoire holds over 150,000 clones, with roughly three quarters as singletons. Sample: PBMCs. This TCR derives from a woman aged 50 to 60 in good health and CMV-seropositive.

CDR3 sequence reads: CASGLVTEGNSPLHF. The CDR3 nucleotides read TGTGCTAGTGGTTTGGTAACGGAGGGGAATTCACCCCTCCACTTT. This chain uses TRBV12-5 with TRBJ1-6; weak D call: TRBD1 (5 bases). This CDR3 is built from 15 residues. V was clipped by 0 bases and J by 7 bases, with 10 bases between them. Germline V gene data show CDR1 as LGHNT and CDR2 as FRNRAP.